Sequencing of this T cell receptor beta chain was carried out in a study of PD-L1 blockade in urothelial cancer. Study information: Samples came from 3 weeks, at the second dose, and 6 weeks into treatment. Regarding the study as a whole: Better survival was forecast by a pretreatment blood TCR clonality below the median.

Sample time point: peripheral blood 6 weeks after treatment start. Patients were living with locally advanced or metastatic urothelial carcinoma. Patients each gave 1 to 8 samples, pretreatment and on-treatment. This CDR3 comprises 20 residues. V lost 2 bases and J lost 3; bases outside the gene matches: 15. Germline lookup yields CDR1 MNHEY and CDR2 SMNVEV (reference sequence). As concerns this clone: The antigen remains unidentified.

Libraries were prepared by immunoSEQ multiplex PCR; TCRdb keeps only in-frame clonotypes and omits some of them. The top ten hold around 7.7% of the sample, which has approximately 91,000 clones, roughly 85% seen once. V is TRBV27 and J is TRBJ2-5, with 13 bases aligning to TRBD2. This TCR came from a man between 65 and 85 years old with urothelial cancer. Sequenced here: PBMCs, sampled around atezolizumab (anti-PD-L1) treatment. CDR3: CASSLRPPLAGLAGKETQYF. In DNA, the CDR3 is TGTGCCAGCAGTTTACGCCCCCCCCTGGCGGGACTAGCGGGGAAAGAGACCCAGTACTTC.